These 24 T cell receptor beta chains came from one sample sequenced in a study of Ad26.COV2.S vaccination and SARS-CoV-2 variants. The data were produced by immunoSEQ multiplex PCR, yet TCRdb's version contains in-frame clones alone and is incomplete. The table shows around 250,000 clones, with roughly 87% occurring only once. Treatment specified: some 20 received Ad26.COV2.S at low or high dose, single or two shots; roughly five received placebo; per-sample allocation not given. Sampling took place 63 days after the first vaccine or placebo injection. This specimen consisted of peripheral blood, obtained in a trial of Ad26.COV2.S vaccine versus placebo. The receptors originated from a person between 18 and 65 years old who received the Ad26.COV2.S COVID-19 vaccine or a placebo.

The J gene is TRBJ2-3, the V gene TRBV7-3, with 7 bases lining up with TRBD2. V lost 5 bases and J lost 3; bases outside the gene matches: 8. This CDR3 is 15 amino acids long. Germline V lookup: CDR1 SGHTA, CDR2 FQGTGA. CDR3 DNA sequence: TGTGCCAGCAGCCTAATAAACGGGGGGACAGATACGCAGTATTTT. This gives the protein CASSLINGGTDTQYF.

CDR3 sequence: CASSQPGGYNEQFF. The CDR3 DNA reads TGTGCCAGCAGCCAACCGGGGGGGTACAATGAGCAGTTCTTC. V usage is TRBV3-1 (or the pseudogene TRBV3-2) and J usage is TRBJ2-1; TRBD2 matches 8 bases. CDR1 is LGHDT, CDR2 YNNKEL, per germline (reference sequence). The length of the CDR3 is 14 residues. V trimming: 2 bases; J trimming: 4 bases; junction bases outside the gene matches: 1.

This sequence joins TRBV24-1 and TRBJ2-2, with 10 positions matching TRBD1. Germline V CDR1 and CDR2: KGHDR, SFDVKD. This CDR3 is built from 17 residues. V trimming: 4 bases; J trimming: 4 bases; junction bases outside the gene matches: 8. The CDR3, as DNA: TGTGCCACCAGTGAGATACCGGGACAGGGGACCACCGGGGAGCTGTTTTTT. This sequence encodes CATSEIPGQGTTGELFF.

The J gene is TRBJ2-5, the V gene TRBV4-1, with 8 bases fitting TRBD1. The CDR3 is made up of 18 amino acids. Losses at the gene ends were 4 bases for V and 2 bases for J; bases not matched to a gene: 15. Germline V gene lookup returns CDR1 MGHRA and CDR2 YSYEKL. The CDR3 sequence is CASSREGQGWNGQETQYF. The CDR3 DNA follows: TGCGCCAGCAGCCGGGAAGGACAGGGATGGAACGGGCAAGAGACCCAGTACTTC.

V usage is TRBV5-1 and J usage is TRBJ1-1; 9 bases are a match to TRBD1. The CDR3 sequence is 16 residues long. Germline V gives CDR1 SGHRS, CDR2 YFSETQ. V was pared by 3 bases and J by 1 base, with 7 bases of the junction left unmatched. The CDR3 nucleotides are TGCGCCAGCAGCTCCGGGACAGGGCAAGGGAACACTGAAGCTTTCTTT. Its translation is CASSSGTGQGNTEAFF. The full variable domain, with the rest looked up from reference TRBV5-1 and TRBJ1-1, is KAGVTQTPRYLIKTRGQQVTLSCSPISGHRSVSWYQQTPGQGLQFLFEYFSETQRNKGNFPGRFSGRQFSNSRSEMNVSTLELGDSALYLCASSSGTGQGNTEAFFGQGTRLTVV.

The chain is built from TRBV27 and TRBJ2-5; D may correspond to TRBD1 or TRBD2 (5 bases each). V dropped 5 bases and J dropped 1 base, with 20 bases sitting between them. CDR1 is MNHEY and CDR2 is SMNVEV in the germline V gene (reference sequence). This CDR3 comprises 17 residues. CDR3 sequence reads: CASSPYPGTQIQETQYF. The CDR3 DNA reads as TGTGCCAGCAGTCCCTACCCCGGGACCCAAATCCAAGAGACCCAGTACTTC.

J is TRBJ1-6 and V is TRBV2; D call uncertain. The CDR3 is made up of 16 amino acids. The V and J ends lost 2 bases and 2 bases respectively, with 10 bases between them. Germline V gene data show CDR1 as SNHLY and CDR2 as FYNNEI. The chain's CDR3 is CASSELRAAYNSPLHF. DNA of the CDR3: TGTGCCAGCAGTGAATTAAGGGCGGCCTATAATTCACCCCTCCACTTT.

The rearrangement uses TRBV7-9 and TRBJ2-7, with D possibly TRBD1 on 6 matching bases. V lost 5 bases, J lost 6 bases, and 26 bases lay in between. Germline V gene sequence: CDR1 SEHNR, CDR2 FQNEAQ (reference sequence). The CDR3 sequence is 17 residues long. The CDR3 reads CASSPPLGQGPKGEQYF. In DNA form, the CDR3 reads TGTGCCAGCAGCCCCCCTTTGGGTCAGGGGCCCAAAGGCGAGCAGTACTTC. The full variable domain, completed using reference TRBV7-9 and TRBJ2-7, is DTGVSQNPRHKITKRGQNVTFRCDPISEHNRLYWYRQTLGQGPEFLTYFQNEAQLEKSRLLSDRFSAERPKGSFSTLEIQRTEQGDSAMYLCASSPPLGQGPKGEQYFGPGTRLTVT.

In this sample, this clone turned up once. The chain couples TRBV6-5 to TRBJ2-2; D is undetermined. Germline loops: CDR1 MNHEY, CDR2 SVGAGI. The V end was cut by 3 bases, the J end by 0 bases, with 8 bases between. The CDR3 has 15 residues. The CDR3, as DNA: TGTGCCAGCAGTTATAAGACTTCGAACACCGGGGAGCTGTTTTTT. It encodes CASSYKTSNTGELFF.

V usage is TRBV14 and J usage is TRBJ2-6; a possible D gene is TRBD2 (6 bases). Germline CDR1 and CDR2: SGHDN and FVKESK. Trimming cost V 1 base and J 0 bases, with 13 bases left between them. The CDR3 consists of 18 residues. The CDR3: CASSQVAGLSSGANVLTF. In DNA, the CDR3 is TGTGCCAGCAGCCAAGTTGCGGGGCTAAGCTCTGGGGCCAACGTCCTGACTTTC.

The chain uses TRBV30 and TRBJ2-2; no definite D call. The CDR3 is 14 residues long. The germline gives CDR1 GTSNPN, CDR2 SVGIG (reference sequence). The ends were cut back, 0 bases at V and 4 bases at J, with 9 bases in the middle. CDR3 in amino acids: CAWSVLSFTGELFF. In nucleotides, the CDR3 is TGTGCCTGGAGTGTACTCAGCTTCACCGGGGAGCTGTTTTTT.

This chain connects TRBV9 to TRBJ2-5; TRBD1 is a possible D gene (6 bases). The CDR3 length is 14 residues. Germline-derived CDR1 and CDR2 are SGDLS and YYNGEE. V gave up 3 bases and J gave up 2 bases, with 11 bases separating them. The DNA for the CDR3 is TGTGCCAGCAGCGCCACAGGGCTACAAGAGACCCAGTACTTC. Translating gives CASSATGLQETQYF. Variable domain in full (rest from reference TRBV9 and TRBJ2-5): DSGVTQTPKHLITATGQRVTLRCSPRSGDLSVYWYQQSLDQGLQFLIQYYNGEERAKGNILERFSAQQFPDLHSELNLSSLELGDSALYFCASSATGLQETQYFGPGTRLLVL.

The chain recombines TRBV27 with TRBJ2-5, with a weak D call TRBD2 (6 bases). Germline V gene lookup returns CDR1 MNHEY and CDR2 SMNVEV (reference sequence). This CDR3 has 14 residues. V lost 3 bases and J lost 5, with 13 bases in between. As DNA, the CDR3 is TGTGCCAGCAGTTTGTATGGAGGGTTGGAGACCCAGTACTTC. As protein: CASSLYGGLETQYF.

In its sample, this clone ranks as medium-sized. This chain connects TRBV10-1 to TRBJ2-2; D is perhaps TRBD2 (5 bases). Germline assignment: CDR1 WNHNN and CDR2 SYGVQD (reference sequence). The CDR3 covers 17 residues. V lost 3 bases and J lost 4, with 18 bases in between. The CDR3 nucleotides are TGCGCCAGCAGTGAATTGGGAGCGGCCTACATCACCGGGGAGCTGTTTTTT. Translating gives CASSELGAAYITGELFF.

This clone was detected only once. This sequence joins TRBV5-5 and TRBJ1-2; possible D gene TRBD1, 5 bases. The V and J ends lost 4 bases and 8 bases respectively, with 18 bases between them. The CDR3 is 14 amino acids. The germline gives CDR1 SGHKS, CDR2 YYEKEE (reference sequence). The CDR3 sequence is CASSPWQGFMGYTF. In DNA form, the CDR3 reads TGTGCCAGCAGCCCGTGGCAGGGTTTCATGGGCTACACCTTC.

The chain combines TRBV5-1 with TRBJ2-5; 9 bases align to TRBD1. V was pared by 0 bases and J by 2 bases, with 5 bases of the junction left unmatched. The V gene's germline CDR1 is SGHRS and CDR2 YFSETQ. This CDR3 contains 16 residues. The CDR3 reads CASSLGPGQGQETQYF. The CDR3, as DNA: TGCGCCAGCAGCTTGGGGCCGGGACAGGGACAAGAGACCCAGTACTTC.

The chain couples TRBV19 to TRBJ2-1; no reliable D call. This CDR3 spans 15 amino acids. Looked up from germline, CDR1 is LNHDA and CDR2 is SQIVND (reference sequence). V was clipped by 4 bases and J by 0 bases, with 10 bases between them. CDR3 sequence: CASSKGSSSYNEQFF. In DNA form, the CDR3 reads TGTGCCAGTAGTAAAGGCAGCAGCTCCTACAATGAGCAGTTCTTC. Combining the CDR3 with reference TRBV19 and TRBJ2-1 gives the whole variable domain DGGITQSPKYLFRKEGQNVTLSCEQNLNHDAMYWYRQDPGQGLRLIYYSQIVNDFQKGDIAEGYSVSREKKESFPLTVTSAQKNPTAFYLCASSKGSSSYNEQFFGPGTRLTVL.

The CDR3 loop is CASSEMVLGYTF. The CDR3 DNA reads TGTGCCAGCAGTGAAATGGTACTTGGCTACACCTTC. This chain uses TRBV6-1 with TRBJ1-2; D gene ambiguous. This CDR3 contains 12 residues. The germline V and J ends were trimmed by 2 bases and 7 bases, with 8 bases remaining between them. CDR1 and CDR2 from the germline V gene are MNHNS and SASEGT.

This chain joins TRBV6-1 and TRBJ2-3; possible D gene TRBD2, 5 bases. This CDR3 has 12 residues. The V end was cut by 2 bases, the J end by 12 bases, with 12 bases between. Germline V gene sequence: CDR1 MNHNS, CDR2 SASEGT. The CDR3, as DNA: TGTGCCAGCAGTGAAAGATGGACTCAACAGTATTTT. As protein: CASSERWTQQYF.

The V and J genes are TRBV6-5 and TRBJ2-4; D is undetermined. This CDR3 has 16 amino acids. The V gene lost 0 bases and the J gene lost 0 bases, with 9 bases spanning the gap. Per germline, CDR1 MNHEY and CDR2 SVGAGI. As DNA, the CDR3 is TGTGCCAGCAGTTACTCGAGTAACCTAGCCAAAAACATTCAGTACTTC. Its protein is CASSYSSNLAKNIQYF.

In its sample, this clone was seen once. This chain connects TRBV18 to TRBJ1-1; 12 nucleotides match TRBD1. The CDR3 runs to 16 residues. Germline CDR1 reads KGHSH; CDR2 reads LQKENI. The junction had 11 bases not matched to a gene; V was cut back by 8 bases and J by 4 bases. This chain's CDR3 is CASAPGQGARSTEAFF. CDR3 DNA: TGTGCCAGCGCTCCGGGACAGGGGGCGCGAAGCACTGAAGCTTTCTTT.

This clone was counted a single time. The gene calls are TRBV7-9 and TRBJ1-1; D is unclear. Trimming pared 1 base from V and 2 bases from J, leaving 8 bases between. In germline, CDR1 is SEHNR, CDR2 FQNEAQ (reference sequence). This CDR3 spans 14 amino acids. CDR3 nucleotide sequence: TGTGCCAGCAGCTTAGGGTCTCTAAACACTGAAGCTTTCTTT. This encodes CASSLGSLNTEAFF.

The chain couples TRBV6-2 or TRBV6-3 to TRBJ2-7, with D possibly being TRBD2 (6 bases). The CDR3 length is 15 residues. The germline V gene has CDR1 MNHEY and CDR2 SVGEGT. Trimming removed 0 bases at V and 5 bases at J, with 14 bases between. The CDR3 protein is CASSYSGGKANEQYV. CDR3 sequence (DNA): TGTGCCAGCAGTTACTCAGGAGGGAAGGCTAACGAGCAGTACGTC.

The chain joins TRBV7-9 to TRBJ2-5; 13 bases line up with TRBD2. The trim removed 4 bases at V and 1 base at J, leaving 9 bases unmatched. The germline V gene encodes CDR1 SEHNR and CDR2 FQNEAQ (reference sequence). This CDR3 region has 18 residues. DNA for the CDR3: TGTGCCAGCAGCTCCGGACTAGCGGGAGCCCAAAGCCAAGAGACCCAGTACTTC. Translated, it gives CASSSGLAGAQSQETQYF.